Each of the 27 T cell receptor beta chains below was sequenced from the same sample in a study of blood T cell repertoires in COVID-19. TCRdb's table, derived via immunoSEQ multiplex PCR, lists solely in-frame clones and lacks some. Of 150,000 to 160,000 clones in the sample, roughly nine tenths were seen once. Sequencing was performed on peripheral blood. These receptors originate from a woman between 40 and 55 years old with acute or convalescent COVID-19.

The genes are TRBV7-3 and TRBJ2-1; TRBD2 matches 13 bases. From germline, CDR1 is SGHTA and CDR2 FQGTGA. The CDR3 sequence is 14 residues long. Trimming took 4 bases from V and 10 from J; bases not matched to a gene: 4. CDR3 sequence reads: CASSWTSGSGEQFF. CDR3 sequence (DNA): TGTGCCAGCAGCTGGACTAGCGGGAGCGGAGAGCAGTTCTTC.

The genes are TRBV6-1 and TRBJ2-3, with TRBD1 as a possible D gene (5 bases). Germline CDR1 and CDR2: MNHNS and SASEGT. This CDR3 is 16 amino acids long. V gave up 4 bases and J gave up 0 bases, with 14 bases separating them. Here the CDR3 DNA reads TGTGCCAGCAGTGGCAGGGCCCTTTCTAGCACAGATACGCAGTATTTT. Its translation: CASSGRALSSTDTQYF.

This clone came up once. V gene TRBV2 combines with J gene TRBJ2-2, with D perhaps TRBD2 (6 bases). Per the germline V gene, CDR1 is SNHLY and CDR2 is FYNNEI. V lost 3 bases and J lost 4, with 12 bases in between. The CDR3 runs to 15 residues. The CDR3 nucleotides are TGTGCCAGCAGTGAGGAGGGGATGGGCACCGGGGAGCTGTTTTTT. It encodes CASSEEGMGTGELFF.

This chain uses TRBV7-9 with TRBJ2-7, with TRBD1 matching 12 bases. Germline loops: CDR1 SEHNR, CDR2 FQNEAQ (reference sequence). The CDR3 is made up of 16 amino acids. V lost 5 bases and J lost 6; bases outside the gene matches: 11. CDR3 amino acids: CASSPEGDRGRLEQYF. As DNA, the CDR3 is TGTGCCAGCAGCCCAGAAGGGGACAGGGGGCGACTCGAGCAGTACTTC.

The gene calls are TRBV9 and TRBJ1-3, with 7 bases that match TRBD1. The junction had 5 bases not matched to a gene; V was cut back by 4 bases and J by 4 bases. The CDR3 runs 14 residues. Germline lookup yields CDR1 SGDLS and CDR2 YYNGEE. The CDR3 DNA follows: TGTGCCAGCAGCCCAGAGACAGGGGGAAACACCATATATTTT. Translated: CASSPETGGNTIYF.

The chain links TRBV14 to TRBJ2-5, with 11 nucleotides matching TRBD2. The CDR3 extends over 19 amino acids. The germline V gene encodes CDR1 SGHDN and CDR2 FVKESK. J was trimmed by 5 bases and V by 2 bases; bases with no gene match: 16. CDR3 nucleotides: TGTGCCAGCAGCCAATCTGGGCGGAGAACTAGCGGGAGCAGGGAGACCCAGTACTTC. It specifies CASSQSGRRTSGSRETQYF. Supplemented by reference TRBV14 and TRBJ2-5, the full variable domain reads EAGVTQFPSHSVIEKGQTVTLRCDPISGHDNLYWYRRVMGKEIKFLLHFVKESKQDESGMPNNRFLAERTGGTYSTLKVQPAELEDSGVYFCASSQSGRRTSGSRETQYFGPGTRLLVL.

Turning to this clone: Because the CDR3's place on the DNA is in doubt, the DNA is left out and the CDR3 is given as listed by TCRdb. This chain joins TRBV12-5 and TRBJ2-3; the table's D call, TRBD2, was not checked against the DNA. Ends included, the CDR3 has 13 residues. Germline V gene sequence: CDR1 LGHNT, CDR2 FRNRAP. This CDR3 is CASGFWGSGTYAF.

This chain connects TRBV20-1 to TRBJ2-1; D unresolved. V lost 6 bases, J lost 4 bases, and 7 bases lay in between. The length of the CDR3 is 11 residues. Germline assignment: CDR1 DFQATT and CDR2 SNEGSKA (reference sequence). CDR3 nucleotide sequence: TGCAGTGCGCCAGAATACAATGAGCAGTTCTTC. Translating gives CSAPEYNEQFF.

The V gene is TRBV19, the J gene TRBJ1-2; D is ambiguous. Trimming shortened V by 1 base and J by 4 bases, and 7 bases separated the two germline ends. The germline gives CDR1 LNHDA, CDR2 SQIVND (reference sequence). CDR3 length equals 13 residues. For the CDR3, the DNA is TGTGCCAGTAGTATAGGCCGAGGCTATGGCTACACCTTC. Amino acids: CASSIGRGYGYTF. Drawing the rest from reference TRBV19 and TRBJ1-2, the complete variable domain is DGGITQSPKYLFRKEGQNVTLSCEQNLNHDAMYWYRQDPGQGLRLIYYSQIVNDFQKGDIAEGYSVSREKKESFPLTVTSAQKNPTAFYLCASSIGRGYGYTFGSGTRLTVV.

CDR3 nucleotide sequence: TGCAGCGTTGTAACCGGGACAGGCCGAGAGACCCAGTACTTC. As protein: CSVVTGTGRETQYF. This sequence joins TRBV29-1 and TRBJ2-5; TRBD1 matches 8 bases. V was pared by 4 bases and J by 4 bases, with 8 bases of the junction left unmatched. The CDR3 is 14 amino acids. Per germline, CDR1 SQVTM and CDR2 ANQGSEA.

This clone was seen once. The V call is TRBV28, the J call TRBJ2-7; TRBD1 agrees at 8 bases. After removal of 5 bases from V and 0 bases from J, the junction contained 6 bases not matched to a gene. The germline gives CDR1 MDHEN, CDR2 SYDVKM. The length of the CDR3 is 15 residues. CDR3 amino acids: CASSTTGTGSYEQYF. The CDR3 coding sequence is TGTGCCAGCAGTACGACCGGGACAGGCTCCTACGAGCAGTACTTC. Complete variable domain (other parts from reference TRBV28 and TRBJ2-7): DVKVTQSSRYLVKRTGEKVFLECVQDMDHENMFWYRQDPGLGLRLIYFSYDVKMKEKGDIPEGYSVSREKKERFSLILESASTNQTSMYLCASSTTGTGSYEQYFGPGTRLTVT.

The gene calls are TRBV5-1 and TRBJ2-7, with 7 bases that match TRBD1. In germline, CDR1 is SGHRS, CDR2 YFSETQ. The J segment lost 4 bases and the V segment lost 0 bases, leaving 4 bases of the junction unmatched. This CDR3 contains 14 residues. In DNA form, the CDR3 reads TGCGCCAGCAGCTTGGCACAGGGGCGGTACGAGCAGTACTTC. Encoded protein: CASSLAQGRYEQYF.

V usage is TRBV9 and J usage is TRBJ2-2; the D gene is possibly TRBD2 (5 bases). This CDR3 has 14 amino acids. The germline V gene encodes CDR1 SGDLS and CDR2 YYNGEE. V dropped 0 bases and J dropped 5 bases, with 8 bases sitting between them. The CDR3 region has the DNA TGTGCCAGCAGCGTAGCGTCGGGGACCGGGGAGCTGTTTTTT. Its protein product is CASSVASGTGELFF.

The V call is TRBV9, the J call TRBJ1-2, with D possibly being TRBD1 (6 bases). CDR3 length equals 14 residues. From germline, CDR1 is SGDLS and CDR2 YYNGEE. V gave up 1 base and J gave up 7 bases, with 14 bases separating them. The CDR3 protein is CASSVTQGVSGYTF. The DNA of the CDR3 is TGTGCCAGCAGCGTAACACAGGGTGTTAGTGGCTACACCTTC.

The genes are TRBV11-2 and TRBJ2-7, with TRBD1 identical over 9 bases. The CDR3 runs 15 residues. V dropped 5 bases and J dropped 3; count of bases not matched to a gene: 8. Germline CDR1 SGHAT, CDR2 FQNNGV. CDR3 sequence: CASSKDRGTFYEQYF. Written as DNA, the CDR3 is TGTGCCAGCAGCAAGGACAGGGGAACCTTCTACGAGCAGTACTTC. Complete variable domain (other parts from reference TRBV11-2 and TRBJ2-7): EAGVAQSPRYKIIEKRQSVAFWCNPISGHATLYWYQQILGQGPKLLIQFQNNGVVDDSQLPKDRFSAERLKGVDSTLKIQPAKLEDSAVYLCASSKDRGTFYEQYFGPGTRLTVT.

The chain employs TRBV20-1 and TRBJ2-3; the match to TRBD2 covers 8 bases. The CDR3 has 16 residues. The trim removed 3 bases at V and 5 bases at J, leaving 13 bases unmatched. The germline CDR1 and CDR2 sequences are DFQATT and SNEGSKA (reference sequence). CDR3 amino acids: CSASQSGGGQLDTQYF. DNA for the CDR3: TGCAGTGCTAGTCAGAGCGGGGGTGGGCAACTAGATACGCAGTATTTT.

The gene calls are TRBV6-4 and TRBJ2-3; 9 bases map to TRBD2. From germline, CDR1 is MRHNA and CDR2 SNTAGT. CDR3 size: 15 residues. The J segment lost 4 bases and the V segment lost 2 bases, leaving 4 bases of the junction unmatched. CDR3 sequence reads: CASSDKAGGADTQYF. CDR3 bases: TGTGCCAGCAGTGACAAAGCGGGGGGCGCAGATACGCAGTATTTT.

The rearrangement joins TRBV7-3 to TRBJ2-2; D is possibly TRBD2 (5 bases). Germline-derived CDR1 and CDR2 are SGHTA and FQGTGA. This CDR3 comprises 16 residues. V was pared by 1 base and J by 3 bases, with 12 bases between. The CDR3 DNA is TGTGCCAGCAGCTTAAGGATTAGCGCGGACACCGGGGAGCTGTTTTTT. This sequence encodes CASSLRISADTGELFF. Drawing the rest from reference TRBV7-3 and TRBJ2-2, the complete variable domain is GAGVSQTPSNKVTEKGKYVELRCDPISGHTALYWYRQSLGQGPEFLIYFQGTGAADDSGLPNDRFFAVRPEGSVSTLKIQRTERGDSAVYLCASSLRISADTGELFFGEGSRLTVL.

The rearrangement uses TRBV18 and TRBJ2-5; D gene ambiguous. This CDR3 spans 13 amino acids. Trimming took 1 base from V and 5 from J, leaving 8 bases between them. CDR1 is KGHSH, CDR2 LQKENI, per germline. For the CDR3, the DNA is TGTGCCAGCTCACCACGACACGCGGAGACCCAGTACTTC. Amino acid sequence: CASSPRHAETQYF.

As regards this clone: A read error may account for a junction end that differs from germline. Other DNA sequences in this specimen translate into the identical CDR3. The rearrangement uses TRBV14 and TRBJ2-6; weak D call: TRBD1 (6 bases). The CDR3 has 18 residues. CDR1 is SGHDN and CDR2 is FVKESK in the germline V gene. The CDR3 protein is CASSQDWGTSSGANVLTF. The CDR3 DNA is TGTGCTAGCAGCCAAGATTGGGGGACATCCTCTGGGGCCAACGTCCTGACTTTC.

The CDR3 DNA is TGCGCCAGCAGCTTGGACGCCCTCGGGGATCAGTTCTTC. This sequence encodes CASSLDALGDQFF. V and J are TRBV5-1 and TRBJ2-1, with D maybe TRBD2 (5 bases). V lost 0 bases to trimming and J lost 13 bases, with 14 bases between them. This CDR3 has 13 residues. Germline V lookup: CDR1 SGHRS, CDR2 YFSETQ. Together with reference TRBV5-1 and TRBJ2-1, the CDR3 gives the full variable domain: KAGVTQTPRYLIKTRGQQVTLSCSPISGHRSVSWYQQTPGQGLQFLFEYFSETQRNKGNFPGRFSGRQFSNSRSEMNVSTLELGDSALYLCASSLDALGDQFFGPGTRLTVL.

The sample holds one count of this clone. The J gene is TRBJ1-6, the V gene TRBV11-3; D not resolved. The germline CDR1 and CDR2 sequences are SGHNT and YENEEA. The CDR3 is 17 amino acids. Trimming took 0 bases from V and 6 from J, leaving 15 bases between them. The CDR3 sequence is CASSLEGREFPNSPLHF. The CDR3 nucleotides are TGTGCCAGCAGCTTAGAAGGACGGGAGTTCCCTAATTCACCCCTCCACTTT. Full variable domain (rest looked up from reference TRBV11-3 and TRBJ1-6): EAGVVQSPRYKIIEKKQPVAFWCNPISGHNTLYWYLQNLGQGPELLIRYENEEAVDDSQLPKDRFSAERLKGVDSTLKIQPAELGDSAVYLCASSLEGREFPNSPLHFGNGTRLTVT.

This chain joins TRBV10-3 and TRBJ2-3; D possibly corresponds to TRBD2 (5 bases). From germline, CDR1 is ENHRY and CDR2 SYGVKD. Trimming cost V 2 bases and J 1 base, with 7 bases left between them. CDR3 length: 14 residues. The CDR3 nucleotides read TGTGCCATCAGTGAGGGACTCGGCACAGATACGCAGTATTTT. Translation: CAISEGLGTDTQYF.

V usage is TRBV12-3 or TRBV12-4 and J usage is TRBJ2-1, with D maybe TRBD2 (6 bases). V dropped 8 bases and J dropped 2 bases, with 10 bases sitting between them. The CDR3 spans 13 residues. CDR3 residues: CASAAGPYNEQFF. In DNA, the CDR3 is TGTGCCAGCGCGGCGGGACCCTACAATGAGCAGTTCTTC.

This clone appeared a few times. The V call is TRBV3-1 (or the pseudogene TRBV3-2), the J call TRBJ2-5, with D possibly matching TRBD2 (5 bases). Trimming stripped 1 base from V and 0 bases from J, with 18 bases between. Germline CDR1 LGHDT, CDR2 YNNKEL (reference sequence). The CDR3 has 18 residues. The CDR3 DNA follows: TGTGCCAGCAGCCAAGGGACGGCAAGCGCGGGTTACCAAGAGACCCAGTACTTC. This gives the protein CASSQGTASAGYQETQYF.

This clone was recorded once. CDR3 in DNA: TGTGCCAGCTCACGGGGAGGAACAGGGGCCTACGAGCAGTACTTC. Translating it yields CASSRGGTGAYEQYF. The rearrangement joins TRBV18 to TRBJ2-7, with TRBD1 as a possible D gene (7 bases). The V gene lost 4 bases and the J gene lost 2 bases, with 15 bases spanning the gap. The CDR3 length is 15 residues. CDR1 is KGHSH and CDR2 is LQKENI in the germline V gene.

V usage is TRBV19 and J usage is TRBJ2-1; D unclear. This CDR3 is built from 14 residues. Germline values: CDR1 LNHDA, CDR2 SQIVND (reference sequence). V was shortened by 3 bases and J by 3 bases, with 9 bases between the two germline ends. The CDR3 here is CASSIESIYNEQFF. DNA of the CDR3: TGTGCCAGTAGTATCGAGTCAATCTACAATGAGCAGTTCTTC.